The rows below give T cell receptor beta chains drawn from one sample of a study of T cell repertoires in cytomegalovirus infection. TCRdb re-called the reads with MiXCR, one entry per CDR3 protein. Seen here are hundreds of thousands of distinct CDR3 sequences, 15% to 20% observed once, and the top ten hold around 12%. The sequenced material came from PBMCs. These TCRs come from a human donor in good health (CMV status not recorded). Some clones in this sample may be carry-over from other donors' samples. The CDR3 runs from the conserved cysteine through the conserved F or W. D genes are given only for firm matches. Clone size is given for some rows only: seen once, a few or many times, or a class if the clone is expanded.

v_call,clone_size,d_call,j_call,cdr3_nt,cdr3_aa
TRBV18,-,TRBD1,TRBJ2-3,TGTGCCAGCTCACTCGGACAGGGGGCCCCAGATACGCAGTATTTT,CASSLGQGAPDTQYF
TRBV12-3/TRBV12-4,few,-,TRBJ1-3,TGTGCCAGCAGTCCAGGGACCGGCTCTGGAAACACCATATATTTT,CASSPGTGSGNTIYF
TRBV2,-,TRBD1,TRBJ2-2,TGTGCCAGCGGACAGGGGGCCCCCGGGGAGCTGTTTTTT,CASGQGAPGELFF
TRBV25-1,few,-,TRBJ2-2,TGTGCCAGCAGTCAACAGGGCCGGAAGGCCGGGGAGCTGTTTTTT,CASSQQGRKAGELFF
TRBV5-4,-,-,TRBJ2-1,TGTGCCAGCAGCCAACCCGGCACAGGGTTCTACAATGAGCAGTTCTTC,CASSQPGTGFYNEQFF
TRBV6-1,-,TRBD2,TRBJ2-7,TGTGCCAGTCTCTCAGCGGGGGTGGAGCAGTACTTC,CASLSAGVEQYF
TRBV28,few,TRBD1,TRBJ1-2,TGTGCCAGCAGAGAGACAGGGGTGCGTGGCTACACCTTC,CASRETGVRGYTF
TRBV6-1,many,-,TRBJ1-3,TGTGCCAGCAGTGAAGGCCCGGCGGGGGCGAACACCATATATTTT,CASSEGPAGANTIYF
TRBV6-5,-,-,TRBJ2-5,TGTGCCAGCAGTTACAGGCCCCTTGAGACCCAGTACTTC,CASSYRPLETQYF
TRBV2,few,-,TRBJ2-7,TGTGCCGGGGGTAGGGACGGCCCCTACGAGCAGTACTTC,CAGGRDGPYEQYF
TRBV20-1,few,TRBD1,TRBJ2-1,TGCAGTGCTAGGGGGGACAGGGGGACCTACAATGAGCAGTTCTTC,CSARGDRGTYNEQFF
TRBV5-4,few,-,TRBJ1-5,TGTGCCAGCAGCTCAGACATTGATCAGCCCCAGCATTTT,CASSSDIDQPQHF
TRBV7-2,few,-,TRBJ2-1,TGTGCCAGCAGCTTCGAAAGTTACAATGAGCAGTTCTTC,CASSFESYNEQFF
TRBV7-2,many,TRBD2,TRBJ2-3,TGTGCCAGCAGCACGCGACTAGCTGGCACAGATACGCAGTATTTT,CASSTRLAGTDTQYF
TRBV6-2/TRBV6-3,-,-,TRBJ2-3,TGTGCCAGCAGTTATAGAACCTCAGATACGCAGTATTTT,CASSYRTSDTQYF
TRBV6-5,many,TRBD1,TRBJ2-2,TGTGCCAGCAGTTACTCGGACAGGGCGAGCACCGGGGAGCTGTTTTTT,CASSYSDRASTGELFF
TRBV19,few,-,TRBJ1-5,TGTGCCAGTAGTATTATCTTCGGGCGGCCCCAGCATTTT,CASSIIFGRPQHF
TRBV20-1,-,-,TRBJ2-1,TGCAGTGCTGGATGGGGGGCGTACAATGAGCAGTTCTTC,CSAGWGAYNEQFF
TRBV7-2,many,-,TRBJ1-5,TGTGCCAGCAGCTTATGGGGGAGTGACCAGCCCCAGCATTTT,CASSLWGSDQPQHF
TRBV7-9,many,-,TRBJ1-1,TGTGCCAGCAGCTTAGGTCTAGGGGCGGACAAAGAAGCTTTCTTT,CASSLGLGADKEAFF
TRBV29-1,-,-,TRBJ1-1,TGCAGCGTTGAAGATCTCAACAGGGTCACTGAAGCTTTCTTT,CSVEDLNRVTEAFF
TRBV6-2/TRBV6-3,-,-,TRBJ1-1,TGTGCCAGCAGCCCTCACTCAACAGGAGCCACTGAAGCTTTCTTT,CASSPHSTGATEAFF
TRBV20-1,-,TRBD1,TRBJ2-5,TGCAGTGCTTCATCTCTCCGGGACAGGGTTAAAGAGACCCAGTACTTC,CSASSLRDRVKETQYF
TRBV2,many,-,TRBJ2-6,TGTGCCAGCAGGGCGAACCCTGGGGCCAACGTCCTGACTTTC,CASRANPGANVLTF
TRBV12-3/TRBV12-4,few,TRBD2,TRBJ2-3,TGTGCCAGCAGCCCCCGGACTAGCGGGGGGGCCGGGGTAGATACGCAGTATTTT,CASSPRTSGGAGVDTQYF
TRBV4-1,-,TRBD1,TRBJ1-2,TGCGCCAGCAGCCAAGGGGACAGGACCTATGGCTACACCTTC,CASSQGDRTYGYTF
TRBV25-1,-,-,TRBJ1-3,TGTGCCAGCAGTGAATATGGAGGCCCTGGAAACACCATATATTTT,CASSEYGGPGNTIYF
TRBV7-2,many,TRBD2,TRBJ2-1,TGTGCCAGCAGCTTAGGGACTAGCGGGGAGACGGCGATCCCCTACAATGAGCAGTTCTTC,CASSLGTSGETAIPYNEQFF
TRBV6-1,few,-,TRBJ2-2,TGTGCCAGCAGAAAGACTAGTTTCGGGAACACCGGGGAGCTGTTTTTT,CASRKTSFGNTGELFF
TRBV20-1,-,TRBD2,TRBJ2-5,TGCAGTGCTAGACGGTTCGGGGCTAGCGGGGGGGCTTGGGGAGAGACCCAGTACTTC,CSARRFGASGGAWGETQYF
TRBV10-2,many,-,TRBJ1-1,TGCGCCAGCAGTGAGGCTCGGGGACACAACACTGAAGCTTTCTTT,CASSEARGHNTEAFF
TRBV4-2,few,TRBD2,TRBJ2-3,TGTGCCAGCAGCCAAGGAGTAGCGGGGAACACAGATACGCAGTATTTT,CASSQGVAGNTDTQYF
TRBV28,-,-,TRBJ1-5,TGTGCCAGCAGTACAGGGCCATCAAATCAGCCCCAGCATTTT,CASSTGPSNQPQHF
TRBV5-1,-,TRBD1,TRBJ1-1,TGCGCCAGCAGCGTCGGGACAGGGGAGACTGAAGCTTTCTTT,CASSVGTGETEAFF
TRBV20-1,-,-,TRBJ1-3,TGCAGTGCAGAAAGACAGAGCTCTGGAAACACCATATATTTT,CSAERQSSGNTIYF
TRBV29-1,-,TRBD1,TRBJ2-7,TGCAGCGCCAACACAGGGGTCCCTTACGAGCAGTACTTC,CSANTGVPYEQYF
TRBV15,-,-,TRBJ1-3,TGTGCCACCAGCAGAGATGAATTTTGGGACGCCTCTGGAAACACCATATATTTT,CATSRDEFWDASGNTIYF
TRBV2,-,-,TRBJ2-5,TGTGCCAGCTCGGCGGGGAGGGAGACCCAGTACTTC,CASSAGRETQYF
TRBV20-1,few,TRBD1,TRBJ2-7,TGCAGTGCTAAATGGGACAGGGGGCAGTACGAGCAGTACTTC,CSAKWDRGQYEQYF
TRBV12-3/TRBV12-4,-,TRBD2,TRBJ2-1,TGTGCCAGCAGCCGAGGGAGCGGGAGGGGGCCGGGGCAGTTCTTC,CASSRGSGRGPGQFF
TRBV11-2,-,TRBD1,TRBJ2-7,TGTGCCAGCAGCTTAGATCGGGACAGGGGTTTGCAGTACTTC,CASSLDRDRGLQYF
TRBV10-3,many,TRBD1,TRBJ2-5,TGTGCCATCAGTCCCGGACAGGGTGGCGAGACCCAGTACTTC,CAISPGQGGETQYF
TRBV11-2,-,-,TRBJ2-3,TGTGCCAGCAGCTTCCCCCGGTCAGGGGTTAGTGGGACAGATACGCAGTATTTT,CASSFPRSGVSGTDTQYF
TRBV4-1,many,-,TRBJ2-1,TGCGCCAGCAGCCAAGGATACCCGGACGGGAAGCAGTTCTTC,CASSQGYPDGKQFF
TRBV3-1,-,-,TRBJ2-2,TGTGCCAGCAGCCAAGATTCCGGGAACACCGGGGAGCTGTTTTTT,CASSQDSGNTGELFF
TRBV7-2,many,TRBD2,TRBJ2-1,TGTGCCAGCACCCCCTCCCCCGTAAGCGGGGGCTCCTACAATGAGCAGTTCTTC,CASTPSPVSGGSYNEQFF
TRBV10-3,-,TRBD1,TRBJ2-5,TGTGCCATCAGTTCTACAGGGGGCGAAGGAGAGACCCAGTACTTC,CAISSTGGEGETQYF
TRBV7-6,many,-,TRBJ1-1,TGTGCCAGCAGCGGCCTTTCAAGGGTCGACACTGAAGCTTTCTTT,CASSGLSRVDTEAFF
TRBV12-3/TRBV12-4,few,-,TRBJ1-4,TGTGCCAGCAGTTTAGTGACGGCCCATGAAAAACTGTTTTTT,CASSLVTAHEKLFF
TRBV20-1,few,-,TRBJ1-1,TGCAGTGCCCTCTCACCTAACACTGAAGCTTTCTTT,CSALSPNTEAFF
TRBV2,many,TRBD1,TRBJ1-6,TGTGCCAGCGGAGGGACAGATTTAAATTCACCCCTCCACTTT,CASGGTDLNSPLHF
TRBV7-2,many,-,TRBJ1-2,TGTGCCAGTGGACGGGGGGACTATGGCTACACCTTC,CASGRGDYGYTF
TRBV6-1,many,TRBD2,TRBJ2-3,TGTGCCAGCTGGGCTAGCGGGGAAGGGGATACGCAGTATTTT,CASWASGEGDTQYF
TRBV29-1,few,TRBD1,TRBJ1-1,TGCAGCGTCCGACAGGGAACAATGAACACTGAAGCTTTCTTT,CSVRQGTMNTEAFF
TRBV6-1,-,TRBD2,TRBJ2-1,TGTGCCAGCGGGGGACTAGCGGGGAGCTCCTACAATGAGCAGTTCTTC,CASGGLAGSSYNEQFF
TRBV7-2,many,TRBD1,TRBJ1-1,TGTGCCAGCAGCTTGACAGGGAGGGGGAACACTGAAGCTTTCTTT,CASSLTGRGNTEAFF
TRBV28,-,-,TRBJ1-2,TGTGCCGGCTATGGCTACACCTTC,CAGYGYTF
TRBV7-2,many,-,TRBJ1-2,TGTGCCAGCAGCTTAACAGAAACCCCTTTTGGCTACACCTTC,CASSLTETPFGYTF
TRBV6-1,many,TRBD2,TRBJ2-4,TGTGCCAGCAGTGAATACGGACCTAGCGGGGGATACATTCAGTACTTC,CASSEYGPSGGYIQYF
TRBV19,-,-,TRBJ2-6,TGTGCCAGTAGTTTTGACGTGGGCTTTGGGGCCAACGTCCTGACTTTC,CASSFDVGFGANVLTF